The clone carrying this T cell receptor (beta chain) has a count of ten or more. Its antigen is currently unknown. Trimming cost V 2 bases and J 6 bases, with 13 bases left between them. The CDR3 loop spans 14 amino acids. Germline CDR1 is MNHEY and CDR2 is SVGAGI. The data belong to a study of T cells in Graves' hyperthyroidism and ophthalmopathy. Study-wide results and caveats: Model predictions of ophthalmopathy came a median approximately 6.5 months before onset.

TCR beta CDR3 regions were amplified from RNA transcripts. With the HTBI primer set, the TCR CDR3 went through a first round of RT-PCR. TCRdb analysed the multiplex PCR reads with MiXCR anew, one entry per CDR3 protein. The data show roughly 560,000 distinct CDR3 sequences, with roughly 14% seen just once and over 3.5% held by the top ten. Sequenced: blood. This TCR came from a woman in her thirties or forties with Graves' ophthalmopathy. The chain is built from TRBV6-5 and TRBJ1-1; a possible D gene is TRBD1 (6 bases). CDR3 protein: CASSYDGGVAEAFF. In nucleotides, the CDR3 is TGTGCCAGCAGTTACGATGGGGGCGTCGCTGAAGCTTTCTTT.